Presented here are 25 T cell receptor beta chains from one specimen sequenced in a study of long-term antiretroviral therapy in people with HIV. This was the immunoSEQ v3.0 assay at survey level. TCRdb keeps only in-frame clones here, not all; method: immunoSEQ multiplex PCR. Altogether about 23,000 clones are present, 82% being singletons, with the ten largest covering approximately 5%. The sequences come from unsorted PBMCs, collected 0.3 years after starting antiretroviral therapy. Source of these receptors: a man aged 45-65 years with HIV.

This clone was counted only a few times. The rearrangement joins TRBV7-9 to TRBJ1-2; TRBD1 might be the D (6 bases). Germline loops: CDR1 SEHNR, CDR2 FQNEAQ (reference sequence). Deletions cut 5 bases from V and 1 base from J, with 14 bases between. This CDR3 contains 15 residues. In nucleotides, the CDR3 is TGTGCCAGCAGCCCAGCAGGACAGATTAACTATGGCTACACCTTC. It translates to CASSPAGQINYGYTF. Full variable domain (remainder filled in from reference TRBV7-9 and TRBJ1-2): DTGVSQNPRHKITKRGQNVTFRCDPISEHNRLYWYRQTLGQGPEFLTYFQNEAQLEKSRLLSDRFSAERPKGSFSTLEIQRTEQGDSAMYLCASSPAGQINYGYTFGSGTRLTVV.

The chain uses TRBV10-2 and TRBJ2-7; TRBD1 matches at 10 bases. Germline loops: CDR1 WSHSY, CDR2 SAAADI. Trimming at V came to 6 bases and at J to 2 bases, leaving 7 bases not matched to a gene. The CDR3 extends over 15 amino acids. In nucleotides, the CDR3 is TGCGCCAGCAGCGAAGCGACAGGGGGCCCCTACGAGCAGTACTTC. Its protein product is CASSEATGGPYEQYF.

This clone appeared a few times. This chain uses TRBV7-2 with TRBJ1-5; 8 nucleotides match TRBD1. The ends lost 5 bases at V and 0 bases at J; junction bases unmatched: 12. The CDR3 is 18 residues long. In germline, CDR1 is SGHTA, CDR2 FQGNSA. This CDR3 is CASSPGRGRLYSNQPQHF. Written as DNA, the CDR3 is TGTGCCAGCAGCCCCGGCAGGGGGCGACTGTATAGCAATCAGCCCCAGCATTTT. Together with reference TRBV7-2 and TRBJ1-5, the CDR3 gives the full variable domain: GAGVSQSPSNKVTEKGKDVELRCDPISGHTALYWYRQSLGQGLEFLIYFQGNSAPDKSGLPSDRFSAERTGGSVSTLTIQRTQQEDSAVYLCASSPGRGRLYSNQPQHFGDGTRLSIL.

The chain links TRBV27 to TRBJ1-5, with D possibly being TRBD1 (6 bases). V lost 5 bases and J lost 2, with 10 bases in between. CDR3 length equals 14 residues. Germline V lookup: CDR1 MNHEY, CDR2 SMNVEV (reference sequence). CDR3 region: CASSQRGGNQPQHF. The CDR3 DNA follows: TGTGCCAGCAGTCAAAGGGGGGGCAATCAGCCCCAGCATTTT.

This clone was seen a few times. V and J are TRBV5-4 and TRBJ1-6, with D maybe TRBD1 (6 bases). With 6 bases removed from V and 9 bases from J, the gap between germline ends came to 19 bases. This CDR3 spans 15 amino acids. The germline gives CDR1 SGHNT, CDR2 YYREEE (reference sequence). The DNA for the CDR3 is TGTGCCAGCACCCCGGGAGCGGGGGCTGGTTCACCCCTCCACTTT. Its translation: CASTPGAGAGSPLHF.

This chain uses TRBV18 with TRBJ1-2; D uncertain. V was pared by 6 bases and J by 2 bases, with 13 bases between. The CDR3 loop spans 14 amino acids. Germline loops: CDR1 KGHSH, CDR2 LQKENI. This CDR3 is CASSIIKENYGYTF. Here the CDR3 DNA reads TGTGCCAGCTCCATCATAAAAGAGAACTATGGCTACACCTTC. Looking up the rest from reference TRBV18 and TRBJ1-2 gives the full variable domain: NAGVMQNPRHLVRRRGQEARLRCSPMKGHSHVYWYRQLPEEGLKFMVYLQKENIIDESGMPKERFSAEFPKEGPSILRIQQVVRGDSAAYFCASSIIKENYGYTFGSGTRLTVV.

The chain is built from TRBV7-2 and TRBJ1-1; a weak D match, TRBD1 (5 bases). Germline V gives CDR1 SGHTA, CDR2 FQGNSA. The CDR3 is 14 amino acids. The V gene lost 7 bases and the J gene lost 4 bases, with 16 bases spanning the gap. As DNA, the CDR3 is TGTGCCAGCACCTTGGGGCTTGGTGGCACTGAAGCTTTCTTT. Protein product: CASTLGLGGTEAFF.

The CDR3 DNA is TGTGCCAGCAGCTTGGAGACGGGACGGACAGATACGCAGTATTTT. It specifies CASSLETGRTDTQYF. The chain joins TRBV5-4 to TRBJ2-3; D might be TRBD1 or TRBD2, each matching 5 bases. The CDR3 is 15 residues long. Trimming took 0 bases from V and 3 from J, leaving 11 bases between them. CDR1 and CDR2 from the germline V gene are SGHNT and YYREEE (reference sequence).

This clone was observed once. The gene calls are TRBV30 and TRBJ1-5; tentatively, D is TRBD1 (6 bases). Germline-derived CDR1 and CDR2 are GTSNPN and SVGIG (reference sequence). The CDR3 covers 12 residues. Trimming took off 4 bases at V and 5 bases at J, with 9 bases between the two ends. DNA for the CDR3: TGTGCCTGGAACAGGGAATATCAGCCCCAGCATTTT. This encodes CAWNREYQPQHF.

This chain joins TRBV25-1 and TRBJ1-4; D not resolved. V was cut by 1 base and J by 5 bases, with 14 bases left in between. Germline-derived CDR1 and CDR2 are MGHDK and SYGVNS. CDR3 length: 16 amino acids. The CDR3 sequence is CASSESKWRLNEKLFF. CDR3 DNA: TGTGCCAGCAGTGAATCTAAGTGGAGGTTAAATGAAAAACTGTTTTTT.

The gene calls are TRBV7-2 and TRBJ1-2; D call uncertain. Germline CDR1 is SGHTA and CDR2 is FQGNSA. Trimming cost V 2 bases and J 4 bases, with 8 bases left between them. The CDR3 is 13 amino acids. The CDR3 sequence is CASSLLSLYGYTF. The CDR3 nucleotides read TGTGCCAGCAGCTTATTATCCCTCTATGGCTACACCTTC. Full variable domain (rest looked up from reference TRBV7-2 and TRBJ1-2): GAGVSQSPSNKVTEKGKDVELRCDPISGHTALYWYRQSLGQGLEFLIYFQGNSAPDKSGLPSDRFSAERTGGSVSTLTIQRTQQEDSAVYLCASSLLSLYGYTFGSGTRLTVV.

This clone is medium-sized within its sample. The J gene is TRBJ1-1, the V gene TRBV6-1; a weak D match, TRBD1 (5 bases). V shed 5 bases and J shed 7 bases, with 11 bases lying between them. Germline CDR1 reads MNHNS; CDR2 reads SASEGT. The CDR3 extends over 12 amino acids. The CDR3 DNA sequence: TGTGCCAGCAGTCTTAACACAGGTGAAGCTTTCTTT. As protein: CASSLNTGEAFF.

This clone was detected only a few times. The genes are TRBV28 and TRBJ1-5; D gene uncertain. V lost 6 bases and J 0 bases, leaving 6 bases between the germline ends. Germline CDR1 MDHEN, CDR2 SYDVKM. The CDR3 is made up of 13 amino acids. The CDR3: CASRRISNQPQHF. The CDR3, as DNA: TGTGCCAGCAGACGAATTAGCAATCAGCCCCAGCATTTT.

The gene calls are TRBV28 and TRBJ1-2, with D possibly matching TRBD1 (5 bases). CDR1 is MDHEN and CDR2 is SYDVKM in the germline V gene. V lost 8 bases, J lost 4 bases, and 14 bases lay in between. This CDR3 comprises 13 residues. The CDR3: CASAQPGRYGYTF. In DNA, the CDR3 is TGTGCCAGCGCCCAGCCAGGGCGCTATGGCTACACCTTC.

The V and J genes are TRBV12-5 and TRBJ2-4; D gene unclear. This CDR3 has 17 residues. Germline values: CDR1 LGHNT, CDR2 FRNRAP. V was cut by 6 bases and J by 1 base, with 19 bases left in between. CDR3 region: CASGSPLQSRAKNIQYF. CDR3 in DNA: TGTGCTAGTGGATCCCCCTTACAGAGTCGCGCCAAAAACATTCAGTACTTC.

The chain joins TRBV25-1 to TRBJ1-1, with D possibly being TRBD1 (6 bases). Trimming pared 7 bases from V and 1 base from J, leaving 10 bases between. Germline lookup yields CDR1 MGHDK and CDR2 SYGVNS. The CDR3 totals 13 residues. The chain's CDR3 is CASKRTANTEAFF. CDR3 coding DNA: TGTGCCAGCAAGAGGACAGCGAACACTGAAGCTTTCTTT.

V and J are TRBV28 and TRBJ2-2, with a possible D match to TRBD1 (6 bases). CDR1 is MDHEN and CDR2 is SYDVKM in the germline V gene. This CDR3 is built from 17 residues. Trimming pared 4 bases from V and 6 bases from J, leaving 21 bases between. In DNA, the CDR3 is TGTGCCAGCAGTTCCCCCTCAGGCAGGGGAGTAGCCGGGGAGCTGTTTTTT. This gives the protein CASSSPSGRGVAGELFF.

The chain has TRBV9 and TRBJ1-1; D gene ambiguous. Germline-derived CDR1 and CDR2 are SGDLS and YYNGEE. V dropped 3 bases and J dropped 3 bases, with 12 bases sitting between them. CDR3 length: 14 amino acids. DNA of the CDR3: TGTGCCAGCAGCGCCCTAGTGGAGGACACTGAAGCTTTCTTT. This sequence encodes CASSALVEDTEAFF.

The genes are TRBV19 and TRBJ2-7, with D perhaps TRBD2 (7 bases). V lost 4 bases and J 3 bases, leaving 16 bases between the germline ends. This CDR3 is 15 amino acids long. Germline CDR1 reads LNHDA; CDR2 reads SQIVND (reference sequence). The CDR3 loop is CASSKGGGSNYEQYF. The CDR3 nucleotides read TGTGCCAGTAGTAAGGGCGGGGGCTCCAACTACGAGCAGTACTTC. The full variable domain, rest sourced from reference TRBV19 and TRBJ2-7, is DGGITQSPKYLFRKEGQNVTLSCEQNLNHDAMYWYRQDPGQGLRLIYYSQIVNDFQKGDIAEGYSVSREKKESFPLTVTSAQKNPTAFYLCASSKGGGSNYEQYFGPGTRLTVT.

The V call is TRBV29-1, the J call TRBJ1-1; D is uncertain. This CDR3 comprises 17 residues. Germline-derived CDR1 and CDR2 are SQVTM and ANQGSEA. V was trimmed by 0 bases and J by 7 bases, leaving 24 bases between them. The CDR3 reads CSVEDGRGNGALFEAFF. The CDR3 nucleotides are TGCAGCGTTGAAGACGGAAGAGGGAATGGAGCTCTTTTTGAAGCTTTCTTT.

J is TRBJ1-2 and V is TRBV25-1, with D hard to call. The V gene's germline CDR1 is MGHDK and CDR2 SYGVNS. Trimming pared 1 base from V and 3 bases from J, leaving 9 bases between. This CDR3 region has 14 residues. The CDR3: CASSEWKGDYGYTF. The CDR3 DNA follows: TGTGCCAGCAGTGAATGGAAGGGAGACTATGGCTACACCTTC.

The genes are TRBV7-2 and TRBJ1-2; D is possibly TRBD1 (6 bases). Germline V gives CDR1 SGHTA, CDR2 FQGNSA. This CDR3 comprises 16 residues. V shed 1 base and J shed 4 bases, with 16 bases lying between them. CDR3 amino acids: CASSLGSRWTAYGYTF. The CDR3 DNA sequence: TGTGCCAGCAGCTTAGGGTCTAGGTGGACAGCCTATGGCTACACCTTC.

This chain uses TRBV5-1 with TRBJ1-2; 9 bases fit TRBD1. Trimming removed 0 bases from V and 5 bases from J; junction bases left unmatched: 2. The CDR3 has 14 residues. Per germline, CDR1 SGHRS and CDR2 YFSETQ. CDR3 loop: CASSLGTGAYGYTF. CDR3 in DNA: TGCGCCAGCAGCTTGGGGACAGGGGCATATGGCTACACCTTC.

The chain carries TRBV7-8 and TRBJ1-4, with TRBD1 as a possible D gene (6 bases). The germline V gene has CDR1 SGHVS and CDR2 FQNEAQ. This CDR3 spans 14 amino acids. The V and J ends lost 5 bases and 5 bases respectively, with 12 bases between them. In DNA form, the CDR3 reads TGTGCCAGCAGCCCTCAGGGGACCAATGAAAAACTGTTTTTT. As protein: CASSPQGTNEKLFF.

Only a few counts were recorded for this clone. The CDR3 sequence is CASGDLRGYEQYF. In DNA, the CDR3 is TGTGCCAGCGGGGACCTGCGGGGCTACGAGCAGTACTTC. The gene calls are TRBV2 and TRBJ2-7; the D gene is possibly TRBD2 (6 bases). Germline V gives CDR1 SNHLY, CDR2 FYNNEI. V was cut by 8 bases and J by 3 bases, with 14 bases left in between. This CDR3 has 13 amino acids.